The 11 T cell receptor beta chains below all came from one sample that was sequenced in a study of blood T cell repertoires in COVID-19 (TCRdb year 2020). The library relied on the immunoSEQ multiplex PCR assay. Sourced from immuneACCESS, this table was stored by TCRdb with only in-frame sequences that have V and J called. A share of the clones is absent; for the studies checked, an unresolved V gene accounts for under half, and the remainder has no known explanation. The sample table records 80,000 to 100,000 clones; about 86% of these occur just once. The ten largest make up about 1.9% of the sample. The sample taken for sequencing was peripheral blood. The receptors come from a man in his fifties or sixties with COVID-19, enrolled during active disease.

The chain links TRBV5-6 to TRBJ1-2; TRBD1 aligns across 7 bases. The CDR3 covers 13 residues. With V trimmed by 4 bases and J by 5 bases, 5 bases remained unmatched. Germline CDR1 and CDR2: SGHDT and YYEEEE. CDR3 region: CASSLDRDYGYTF. DNA of the CDR3: TGTGCCAGCAGCCTTGACAGGGATTATGGCTACACCTTC. The entire variable domain, with the rest obtained from reference TRBV5-6 and TRBJ1-2, is as follows: DAGVTQSPTHLIKTRGQQVTLRCSPKSGHDTVSWYQQALGQGPQFIFQYYEEEERQRGNFPDRFSGHQFPNYSSELNVNALLLGDSALYLCASSLDRDYGYTFGSGTRLTVV.

CDR3 region: CASSPKLQGKYNEQFF. The CDR3 DNA follows: TGTGCCAGCTCACCAAAATTGCAGGGCAAGTACAATGAGCAGTTCTTC. V is TRBV18 and J is TRBJ2-1, with TRBD1 as a possible D gene (5 bases). V dropped 2 bases and J dropped 4 bases, with 15 bases sitting between them. Germline assignment: CDR1 KGHSH and CDR2 LQKENI. The CDR3 totals 16 residues.

This chain links TRBV23-1 with TRBJ2-1; TRBD2 aligns across 9 bases. TRBV23-1 is recorded as an ORF, its role being uncertain. This CDR3 has 14 amino acids. The junction had 9 bases not matched to a gene; V was cut back by 3 bases and J by 12 bases. CDR3 sequence (DNA): TGCGCCAGCAGTCATTACCTAGCGGGGCGACGGCAGTTCTTC. Translating it yields CASSHYLAGRRQFF.

The rearrangement uses TRBV4-1 and TRBJ1-6, with 7 bases lining up with TRBD1. The germline V gene encodes CDR1 MGHRA and CDR2 YSYEKL. V lost 3 bases and J lost 6; bases outside the gene matches: 5. CDR3 length: 15 amino acids. The CDR3 is CASSHQWDSNSPLHF. The CDR3 DNA reads TGCGCCAGCAGCCACCAATGGGACAGTAATTCACCCCTCCACTTT.

CDR3 sequence reads: CASSHTAGRNEQFF. Here the CDR3 DNA reads TGTGCCAGCAGCCATACAGCGGGACGAAATGAGCAGTTCTTC. V is TRBV7-9 and J is TRBJ2-1; TRBD2 agrees at 7 bases. Looked up from germline, CDR1 is SEHNR and CDR2 is FQNEAQ (reference sequence). The ends lost 5 bases at V and 7 bases at J; junction bases unmatched: 8. The CDR3 has 14 residues.

As regards this clone: The junction differs from germline at one of its ends, possibly a read error. The chain links TRBV3-1 (or the pseudogene TRBV3-2) to TRBJ1-2, with D possibly TRBD1 on 5 matching bases. CDR1 and CDR2 (germline): LGHDT, YNNKEL (reference sequence). The CDR3 loop spans 15 amino acids. CDR3 nucleotide sequence: TGTGCCAGCAGCAAAGAGTCGTTGCAGGGTACCGGCTACACCTTC. It translates to CASSKESLQGTGYTF.

This clone was detected only once. J is TRBJ1-4 and V is TRBV5-1, with TRBD1 as a possible D gene (6 bases). V was cut by 4 bases and J by 8 bases, with 15 bases left in between. This CDR3 has 14 amino acids. Germline CDR1 SGHRS, CDR2 YFSETQ. CDR3 sequence reads: CASSRGGEGEKLFF. CDR3 DNA sequence: TGCGCCAGCAGCCGAGGGGGAGAAGGGGAAAAACTGTTTTTT.

CDR3 in DNA: TGTGCCATCAGTGAGTCTACACAGGGGGCGAGAACTAATGAAAAACTGTTTTTT. Translation gives CAISESTQGARTNEKLFF. This rearrangement joins TRBV10-3 to TRBJ1-4; TRBD1 matches 9 bases. The CDR3 loop spans 18 amino acids. V trimming: 0 bases; J trimming: 1 base; junction bases outside the gene matches: 6. Germline V gene data show CDR1 as ENHRY and CDR2 as SYGVKD.

This clone was seen a few times. The chain employs TRBV5-7 and TRBJ1-1; maybe TRBD1 (6 bases). TRBV5-7 is an open reading frame whose function is uncertain. The CDR3 has 14 amino acids. V was pared by 4 bases and J by 4 bases, with 14 bases between. The CDR3 loop reads CASSLGGGGTEAFF. The DNA of the CDR3 is TGTGCCAGCAGCCTCGGGGGGGGCGGCACTGAAGCTTTCTTT.

In this sample, this clone turned up a few times. The chain employs TRBV4-1 and TRBJ2-7, with a weak D call TRBD2 (6 bases). The V gene lost 4 bases and the J gene lost 6 bases, with 25 bases spanning the gap. CDR1 is MGHRA and CDR2 is YSYEKL in the germline V gene. The CDR3 is made up of 17 amino acids. Written as DNA, the CDR3 is TGCGCCAGCAGCCGCGCCTCGGCGGGACGAGGTCGGAGCGAGCAGTACTTC. Its translation: CASSRASAGRGRSEQYF.

This clone was seen only once. The gene calls are TRBV2 and TRBJ1-1, with a weak D call TRBD1 (6 bases). The CDR3 has 17 amino acids. The V end lost 7 bases, the J end lost 3 bases, and 24 bases lay between the germline ends. Germline CDR1 and CDR2: SNHLY and FYNNEI. The CDR3 protein is CASTLSPPRQAYTEAFF. For the CDR3, the DNA is TGTGCCAGCACCCTCTCCCCCCCTCGACAGGCCTACACTGAAGCTTTCTTT.